This T cell receptor beta chain was recorded in a study of T cell responses to AZD1222 COVID-19 vaccine. Study-wide points: The peak T cell response came first, and repertoires were sampled only after it. An increase in Spike-specific TCR breadth and depth was observed after two AZD1222 doses. The span of vaccine-associated CD4 TCRs extended across spike, with dominance at 160-218 and 743-854. Seropositivity was recorded at baseline in only a handful of AZD1222 recipients.

This CDR3 is built from 17 residues. Germline CDR1 reads KGHSH; CDR2 reads LQKENI. Trimming removed 2 bases at V and 0 bases at J, with 11 bases between. A note on this clone: The antigen remains unidentified.

Repertoires were generated with immunoSEQ multiplex PCR, while TCRdb's copy carries only in-frame clones and drops some. The sample records 130,000 to 150,000 clones, about 90% being singletons. The clonotype originates from an adult in good health. The V and J genes are TRBV18 and TRBJ2-6, with unresolved D. Here the sequenced sample was peripheral blood, taken on day 0 of MenACWY control vaccination. The CDR3 nucleotides read TGTGCCAGCTCACCATCCCAGTTTCCCTCTGGGGCCAACGTCCTGACTTTC. Amino acid sequence: CASSPSQFPSGANVLTF.